The 12 T cell receptor beta chains below all came from one sample that was sequenced in a study of shared clonotypes between healthy human individuals. TCRdb's copy holds only in-frame clones and misses some; the assay was immunoSEQ multiplex PCR. The sample consists of 1,400,000 or so clones, 98% of them appearing once. The sequenced sample consisted of naive CD4+ T cells sorted from blood. Subset noted: CD45RA+ positively selected. The receptors were sampled from a man aged 25-45 years in good health.

The rearrangement links TRBV5-1 to TRBJ2-1; either TRBD1 or TRBD2 may fit D (6 bases each). The length of the CDR3 is 14 residues. Per the germline V gene, CDR1 is SGHRS and CDR2 is YFSETQ. V lost 8 bases, J lost 9 bases, and 21 bases lay in between. The CDR3 DNA is TGCGCCAGTAAGCCTTGGGTGGGGGGCAGTGAGCAGTTCTTC. This codes for CASKPWVGGSEQFF.

V and J are TRBV5-4 and TRBJ2-7, with D maybe TRBD1 (6 bases). Germline V gene data show CDR1 as SGHNT and CDR2 as YYREEE (reference sequence). The CDR3 covers 13 residues. The V gene lost 2 bases and the J gene lost 5 bases, with 11 bases spanning the gap. CDR3 sequence: CASSFRGLNEQYF. The CDR3 region has the DNA TGTGCCAGCAGCTTCAGGGGATTAAACGAGCAGTACTTC.

The rearrangement links TRBV5-4 to TRBJ2-7, with D possibly TRBD1 on 5 matching bases. V lost 4 bases and J lost 4, with 15 bases in between. From germline, CDR1 is SGHNT and CDR2 YYREEE (reference sequence). The CDR3 is 14 amino acids. CDR3 nucleotide sequence: TGTGCCAGCAGCACCGACCCCAAGGGGTACGAGCAGTACTTC. Amino acids: CASSTDPKGYEQYF.

The chain couples TRBV2 to TRBJ2-7; no clear D. CDR1 is SNHLY, CDR2 FYNNEI, per germline. V was pared by 2 bases and J by 5 bases, with 10 bases between. There are 13 residues in the CDR3. The CDR3 sequence: CASSEQAYHEQYF. CDR3 nucleotides: TGTGCCAGCAGTGAACAGGCTTACCACGAGCAGTACTTC.

CDR3 amino acids: CASSMIAGGSYNEQFF. Written as DNA, the CDR3 is TGTGCCAGTAGTATGATAGCGGGGGGCTCCTACAATGAGCAGTTCTTC. The chain uses TRBV19 and TRBJ2-1; 10 bases agree with TRBD2. This CDR3 is built from 16 residues. Germline loops: CDR1 LNHDA, CDR2 SQIVND (reference sequence). The ends lost 3 bases at V and 0 bases at J; junction bases unmatched: 2. Variable domain in full (rest from reference TRBV19 and TRBJ2-1): DGGITQSPKYLFRKEGQNVTLSCEQNLNHDAMYWYRQDPGQGLRLIYYSQIVNDFQKGDIAEGYSVSREKKESFPLTVTSAQKNPTAFYLCASSMIAGGSYNEQFFGPGTRLTVL.

The chain is built from TRBV28 and TRBJ1-5; D unresolved. The CDR3 has 11 amino acids. The V and J ends lost 8 bases and 7 bases respectively, with 9 bases between them. Germline assignment: CDR1 MDHEN and CDR2 SYDVKM. This CDR3 reads CASVFGQPQHF. In DNA, the CDR3 is TGTGCCAGCGTGTTCGGGCAGCCCCAGCATTTT.

The sample holds a few counts of this clone. The identical CDR3 is also encoded by other nucleotide sequences in the sample. V and J are TRBV5-1 and TRBJ2-2; no clear D gene. Germline V gene data show CDR1 as SGHRS and CDR2 as YFSETQ. Trimming pared 0 bases from V and 1 base from J, leaving 7 bases between. The CDR3 covers 15 residues. As DNA, the CDR3 is TGCGCCAGCAGCTTGGTTTCAGGGAACACCGGGGAGCTGTTTTTT. Amino acid sequence: CASSLVSGNTGELFF.

J is TRBJ2-7 and V is TRBV9; 8 bases agree with TRBD1. V shed 0 bases, J shed 4 bases, and the junction held 6 bases outside the gene matches. Germline CDR1 is SGDLS and CDR2 is YYNGEE. This CDR3 is built from 15 residues. DNA of the CDR3: TGTGCCAGCAGCGTAGAGGGCAGGGGGCTGTACGAGCAGTACTTC. Translated, it gives CASSVEGRGLYEQYF.

This chain joins TRBV30 and TRBJ2-1; D unresolved. Trimming removed 0 bases from V and 2 bases from J, with 5 bases in between. Germline CDR1 GTSNPN, CDR2 SVGIG (reference sequence). This CDR3 has 13 residues. CDR3 amino acids: CAWSVQPYNEQFF. In nucleotides, the CDR3 is TGTGCCTGGAGTGTACAACCCTACAATGAGCAGTTCTTC.

V is TRBV28 and J is TRBJ1-5, with 7 bases matching TRBD1. The V gene end was trimmed by 10 bases and the J gene end by 11 bases; junction bases not matched to a gene: 14. The germline V gene has CDR1 MDHEN and CDR2 SYDVKM. CDR3 length equals 13 residues. This chain's CDR3 is CATEQGLPRAQHF. As DNA, the CDR3 is TGTGCCACCGAACAGGGGCTACCTCGGGCCCAGCATTTT.

The gene calls are TRBV9 and TRBJ2-2; no reliable D call. Germline CDR1 is SGDLS and CDR2 is YYNGEE. The CDR3 is 13 amino acids. V was cut by 3 bases and J by 3 bases, with 6 bases left in between. CDR3 sequence reads: CASSGTDTGELFF. DNA for the CDR3: TGTGCCAGCAGCGGGACGGACACCGGGGAGCTGTTTTTT.

V and J are TRBV7-2 and TRBJ2-1; D may be TRBD1 (5 bases). CDR1 is SGHTA, CDR2 FQGNSA, per germline. The V end lost 6 bases, the J end lost 9 bases, and 18 bases lay between the germline ends. The CDR3 consists of 14 residues. The CDR3 DNA is TGTGCCAGCAGTTGGGCAGCCTTTAGGGGTGAGCAGTTCTTC. Protein: CASSWAAFRGEQFF.